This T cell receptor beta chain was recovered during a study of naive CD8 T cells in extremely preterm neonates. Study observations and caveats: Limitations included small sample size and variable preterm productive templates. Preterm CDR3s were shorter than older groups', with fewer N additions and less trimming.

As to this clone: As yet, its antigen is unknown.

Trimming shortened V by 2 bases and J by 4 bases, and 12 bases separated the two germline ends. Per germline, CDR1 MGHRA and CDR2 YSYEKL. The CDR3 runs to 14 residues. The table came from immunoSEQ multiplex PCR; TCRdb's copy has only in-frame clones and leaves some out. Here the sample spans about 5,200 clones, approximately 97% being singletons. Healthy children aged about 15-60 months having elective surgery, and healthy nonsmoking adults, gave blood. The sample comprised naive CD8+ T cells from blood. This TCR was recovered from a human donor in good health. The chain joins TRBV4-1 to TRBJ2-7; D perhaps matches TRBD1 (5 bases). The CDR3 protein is CASSQNDRMYEQYF. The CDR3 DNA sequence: TGCGCCAGCAGCCAAAATGACAGAATGTACGAGCAGTACTTC.